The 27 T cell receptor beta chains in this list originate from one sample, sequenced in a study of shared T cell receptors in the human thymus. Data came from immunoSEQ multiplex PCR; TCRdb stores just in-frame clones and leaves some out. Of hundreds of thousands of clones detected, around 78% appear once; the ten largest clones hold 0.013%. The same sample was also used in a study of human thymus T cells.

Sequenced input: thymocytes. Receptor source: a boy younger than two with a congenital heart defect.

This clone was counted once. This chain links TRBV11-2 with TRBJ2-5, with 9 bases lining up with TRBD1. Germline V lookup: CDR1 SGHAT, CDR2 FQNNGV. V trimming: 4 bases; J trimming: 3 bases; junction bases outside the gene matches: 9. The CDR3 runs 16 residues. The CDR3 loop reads CASSYPGQGGKETQYF. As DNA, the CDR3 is TGTGCCAGCAGCTATCCGGGACAGGGAGGGAAAGAGACCCAGTACTTC.

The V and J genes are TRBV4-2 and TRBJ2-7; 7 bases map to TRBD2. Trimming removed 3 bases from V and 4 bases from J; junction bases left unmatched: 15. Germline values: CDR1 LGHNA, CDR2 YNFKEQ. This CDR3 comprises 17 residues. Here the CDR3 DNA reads TGTGCCAGCAGCCAGGAGCTGGGTGGGCGGGAGAAATACGAGCAGTACTTC. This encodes CASSQELGGREKYEQYF.

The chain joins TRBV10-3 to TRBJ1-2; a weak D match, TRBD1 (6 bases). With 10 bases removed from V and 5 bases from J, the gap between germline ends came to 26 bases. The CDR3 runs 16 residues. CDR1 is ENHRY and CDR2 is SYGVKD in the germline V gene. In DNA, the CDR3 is TGTGCCACCCTGGGGGGGGGCGCGACAAGATCATATGGCTACACCTTC. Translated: CATLGGGATRSYGYTF.

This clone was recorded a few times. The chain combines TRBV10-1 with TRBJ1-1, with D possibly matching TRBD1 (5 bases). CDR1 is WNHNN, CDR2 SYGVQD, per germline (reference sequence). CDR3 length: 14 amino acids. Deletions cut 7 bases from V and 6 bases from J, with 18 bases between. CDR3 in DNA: TGCGCCAGCATCAGTGGGGGAGGGATGGCTGAAGCTTTCTTT. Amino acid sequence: CASISGGGMAEAFF.

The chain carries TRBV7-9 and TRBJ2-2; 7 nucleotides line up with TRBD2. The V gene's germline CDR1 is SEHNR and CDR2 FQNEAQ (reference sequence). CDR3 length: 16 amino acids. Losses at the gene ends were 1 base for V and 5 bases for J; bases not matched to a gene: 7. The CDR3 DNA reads TGTGCCAGCAGCTTAGAAGATGCGGGGGAGACCGGGGAGCTGTTTTTT. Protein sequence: CASSLEDAGETGELFF.

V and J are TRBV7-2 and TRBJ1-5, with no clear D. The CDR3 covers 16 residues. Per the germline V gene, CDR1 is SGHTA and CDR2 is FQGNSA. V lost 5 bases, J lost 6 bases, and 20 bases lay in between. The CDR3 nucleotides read TGTGCCAGCAGCCCAACCCTCCCCGGAGGTAGTCAGCCCCAGCATTTT. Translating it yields CASSPTLPGGSQPQHF.

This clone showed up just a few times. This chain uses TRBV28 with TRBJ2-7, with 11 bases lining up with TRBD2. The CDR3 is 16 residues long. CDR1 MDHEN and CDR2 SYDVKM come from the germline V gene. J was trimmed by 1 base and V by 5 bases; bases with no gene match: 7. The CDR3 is CASSLEWTSGSYEQYF. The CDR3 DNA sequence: TGTGCCAGCAGTCTAGAATGGACTAGCGGGTCCTACGAGCAGTACTTC.

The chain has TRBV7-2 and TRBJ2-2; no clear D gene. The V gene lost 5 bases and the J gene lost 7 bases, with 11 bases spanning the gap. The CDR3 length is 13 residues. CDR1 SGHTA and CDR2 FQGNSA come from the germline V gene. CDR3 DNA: TGTGCCAGCAGCAGCGCCCCCGGCGGGGAGCTGTTTTTT. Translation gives CASSSAPGGELFF.

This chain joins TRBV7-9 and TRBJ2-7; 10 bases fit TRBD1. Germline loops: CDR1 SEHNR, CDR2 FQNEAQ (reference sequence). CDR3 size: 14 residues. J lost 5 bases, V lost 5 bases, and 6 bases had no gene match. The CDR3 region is CASSTRQGANEQYF. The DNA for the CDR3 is TGTGCCAGCAGCACCCGACAGGGGGCCAACGAGCAGTACTTC.

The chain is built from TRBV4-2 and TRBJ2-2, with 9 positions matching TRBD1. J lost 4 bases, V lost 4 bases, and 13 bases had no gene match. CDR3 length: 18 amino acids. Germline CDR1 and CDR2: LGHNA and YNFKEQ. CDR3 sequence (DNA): TGTGCCAGCAGCCCCCCACAGGTGGACAGGGGACCCACCGGGGAGCTGTTTTTT. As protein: CASSPPQVDRGPTGELFF.

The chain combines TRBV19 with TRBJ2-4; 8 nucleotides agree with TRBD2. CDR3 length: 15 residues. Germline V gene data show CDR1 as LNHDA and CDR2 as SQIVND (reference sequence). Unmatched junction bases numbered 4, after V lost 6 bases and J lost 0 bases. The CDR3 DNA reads TGTGCCAGTAGACTAGCGGCTCTAGCCAAAAACATTCAGTACTTC. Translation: CASRLAALAKNIQYF. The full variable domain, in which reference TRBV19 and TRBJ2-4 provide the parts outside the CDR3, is DGGITQSPKYLFRKEGQNVTLSCEQNLNHDAMYWYRQDPGQGLRLIYYSQIVNDFQKGDIAEGYSVSREKKESFPLTVTSAQKNPTAFYLCASRLAALAKNIQYFGAGTRLSVL.

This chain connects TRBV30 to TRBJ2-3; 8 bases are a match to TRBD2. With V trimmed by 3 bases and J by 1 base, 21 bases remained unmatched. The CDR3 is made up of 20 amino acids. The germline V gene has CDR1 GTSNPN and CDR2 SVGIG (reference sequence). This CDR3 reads CAWREDYSDSGKGGTDTQYF. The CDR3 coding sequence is TGTGCCTGGAGGGAAGATTACAGTGATAGCGGGAAGGGTGGCACAGATACGCAGTATTTT. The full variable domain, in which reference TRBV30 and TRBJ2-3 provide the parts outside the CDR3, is SQTIHQWPATLVQPVGSPLSLECTVEGTSNPNLYWYRQAAGRGLQLLFYSVGIGQISSEVPQNLSASRPQDRQFILSSKKLLLSDSGFYLCAWREDYSDSGKGGTDTQYFGPGTRLTVL.

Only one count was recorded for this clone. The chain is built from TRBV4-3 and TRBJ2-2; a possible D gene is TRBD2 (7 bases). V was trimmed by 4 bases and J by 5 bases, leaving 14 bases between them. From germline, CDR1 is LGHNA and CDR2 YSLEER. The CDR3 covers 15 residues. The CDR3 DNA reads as TGCGCCAGCAGCCCAGAACAGGGAGGGACCGGGGAGCTGTTTTTT. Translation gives CASSPEQGGTGELFF.

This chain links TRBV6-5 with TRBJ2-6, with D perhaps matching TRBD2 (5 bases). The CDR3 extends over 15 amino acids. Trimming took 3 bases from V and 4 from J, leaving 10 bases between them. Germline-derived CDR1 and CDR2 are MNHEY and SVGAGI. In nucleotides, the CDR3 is TGTGCCAGCAGTTATCGGGGTCCCGGGGCCAACGTCCTGACTTTC. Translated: CASSYRGPGANVLTF.

The CDR3 coding sequence is TGTGCCAGCAGCTTAGAAACTGCTAATTCTAGTAACAATGAGCAGTTCTTC. Translation gives CASSLETANSSNNEQFF. The chain carries TRBV11-2 and TRBJ2-1, with no clear D. There are 17 residues in the CDR3. Germline-derived CDR1 and CDR2 are SGHAT and FQNNGV. V lost 0 bases and J 5 bases, leaving 17 bases between the germline ends.

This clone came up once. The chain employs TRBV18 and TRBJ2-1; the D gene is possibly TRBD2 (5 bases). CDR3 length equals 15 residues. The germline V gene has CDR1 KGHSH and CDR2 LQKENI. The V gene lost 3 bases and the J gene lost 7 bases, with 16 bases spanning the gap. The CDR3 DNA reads TGTGCCAGCTCACCCAGTGGGCCAAGGGAGAATGAGCAGTTCTTC. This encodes CASSPSGPRENEQFF. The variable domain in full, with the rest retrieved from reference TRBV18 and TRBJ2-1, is NAGVMQNPRHLVRRRGQEARLRCSPMKGHSHVYWYRQLPEEGLKFMVYLQKENIIDESGMPKERFSAEFPKEGPSILRIQQVVRGDSAAYFCASSPSGPRENEQFFGPGTRLTVL.

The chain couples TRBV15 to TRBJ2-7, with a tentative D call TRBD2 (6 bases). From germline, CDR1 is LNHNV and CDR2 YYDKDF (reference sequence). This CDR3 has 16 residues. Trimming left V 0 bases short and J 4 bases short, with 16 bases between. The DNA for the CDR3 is TGTGCCACCAGCAGAGATAACCGTGGTGGGGGGTACGAGCAGTACTTC. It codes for CATSRDNRGGGYEQYF.

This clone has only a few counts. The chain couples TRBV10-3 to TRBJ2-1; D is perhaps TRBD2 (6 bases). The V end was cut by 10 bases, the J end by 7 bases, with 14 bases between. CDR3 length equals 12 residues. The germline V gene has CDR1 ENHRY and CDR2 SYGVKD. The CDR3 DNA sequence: TGTGCCACTGGGGAGGAAGGGAATGAGCAGTTCTTC. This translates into CATGEEGNEQFF.

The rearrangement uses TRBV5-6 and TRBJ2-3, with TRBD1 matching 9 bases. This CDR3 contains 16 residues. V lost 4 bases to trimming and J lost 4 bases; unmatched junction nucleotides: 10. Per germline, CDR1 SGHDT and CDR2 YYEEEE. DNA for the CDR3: TGTGCCAGCAGCCAGGGGCCGGGACAGGGACCAGATACGCAGTATTTT. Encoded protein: CASSQGPGQGPDTQYF.

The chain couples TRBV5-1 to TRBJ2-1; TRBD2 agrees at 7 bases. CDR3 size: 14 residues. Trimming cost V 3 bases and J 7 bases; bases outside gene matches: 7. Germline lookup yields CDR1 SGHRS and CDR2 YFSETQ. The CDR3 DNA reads TGCGCCAGCAGCTCCAACTCGGGGGGAAATGAGCAGTTCTTC. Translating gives CASSSNSGGNEQFF.

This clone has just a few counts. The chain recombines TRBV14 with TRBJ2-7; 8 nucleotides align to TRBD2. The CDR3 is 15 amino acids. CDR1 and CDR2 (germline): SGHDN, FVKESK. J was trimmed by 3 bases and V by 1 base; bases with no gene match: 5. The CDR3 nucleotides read TGTGCCAGCAGCCAAGTAGGCGGGAGGAACTACGAGCAGTACTTC. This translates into CASSQVGGRNYEQYF. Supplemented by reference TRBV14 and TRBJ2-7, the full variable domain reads EAGVTQFPSHSVIEKGQTVTLRCDPISGHDNLYWYRRVMGKEIKFLLHFVKESKQDESGMPNNRFLAERTGGTYSTLKVQPAELEDSGVYFCASSQVGGRNYEQYFGPGTRLTVT.

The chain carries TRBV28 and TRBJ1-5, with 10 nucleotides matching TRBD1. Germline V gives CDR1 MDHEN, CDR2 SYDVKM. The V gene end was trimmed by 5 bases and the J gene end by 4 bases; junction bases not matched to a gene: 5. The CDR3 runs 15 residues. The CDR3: CASSPRGQGNQPQHF. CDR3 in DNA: TGTGCCAGCAGTCCTAGGGGACAGGGGAATCAGCCCCAGCATTTT.

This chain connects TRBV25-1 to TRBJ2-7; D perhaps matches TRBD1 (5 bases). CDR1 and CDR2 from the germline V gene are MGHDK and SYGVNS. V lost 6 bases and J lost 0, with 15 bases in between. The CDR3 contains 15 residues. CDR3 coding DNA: TGTGCCAGCAGCAAAGGGGCGAAATACTCCTACGAGCAGTACTTC. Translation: CASSKGAKYSYEQYF.

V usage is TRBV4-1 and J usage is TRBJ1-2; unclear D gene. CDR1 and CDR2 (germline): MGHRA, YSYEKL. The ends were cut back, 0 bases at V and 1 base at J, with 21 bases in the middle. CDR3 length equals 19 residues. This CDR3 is CASSQDLDTIERFNYGYTF. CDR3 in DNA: TGCGCCAGCAGCCAAGACCTCGATACCATCGAACGGTTTAACTATGGCTACACCTTC.

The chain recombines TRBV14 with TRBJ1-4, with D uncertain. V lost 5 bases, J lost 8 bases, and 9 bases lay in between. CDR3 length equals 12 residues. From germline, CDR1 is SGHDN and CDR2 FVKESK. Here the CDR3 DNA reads TGTGCCAGCAGCTCCCGCGGGGAAAAACTGTTTTTT. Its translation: CASSSRGEKLFF.

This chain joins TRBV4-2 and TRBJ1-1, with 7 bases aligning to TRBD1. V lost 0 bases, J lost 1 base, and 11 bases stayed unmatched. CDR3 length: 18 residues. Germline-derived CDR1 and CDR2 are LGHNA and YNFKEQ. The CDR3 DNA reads TGTGCCAGCAGCCAAGACGAACGCAACAGGGGCGGGAACACTGAAGCTTTCTTT. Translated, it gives CASSQDERNRGGNTEAFF.

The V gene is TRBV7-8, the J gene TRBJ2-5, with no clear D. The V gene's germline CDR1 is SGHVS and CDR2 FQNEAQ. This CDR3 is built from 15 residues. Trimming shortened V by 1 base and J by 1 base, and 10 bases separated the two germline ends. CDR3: CASSLELQTQETQYF. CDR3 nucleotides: TGTGCCAGCAGCTTAGAGCTACAGACCCAAGAGACCCAGTACTTC. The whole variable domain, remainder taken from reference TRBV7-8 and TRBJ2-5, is GAGVSQSPRYKVAKRGQDVALRCDPISGHVSLFWYQQALGQGPEFLTYFQNEAQLDKSGLPSDRFFAERPEGSVSTLKIQRTQQEDSAVYLCASSLELQTQETQYFGPGTRLLVL.